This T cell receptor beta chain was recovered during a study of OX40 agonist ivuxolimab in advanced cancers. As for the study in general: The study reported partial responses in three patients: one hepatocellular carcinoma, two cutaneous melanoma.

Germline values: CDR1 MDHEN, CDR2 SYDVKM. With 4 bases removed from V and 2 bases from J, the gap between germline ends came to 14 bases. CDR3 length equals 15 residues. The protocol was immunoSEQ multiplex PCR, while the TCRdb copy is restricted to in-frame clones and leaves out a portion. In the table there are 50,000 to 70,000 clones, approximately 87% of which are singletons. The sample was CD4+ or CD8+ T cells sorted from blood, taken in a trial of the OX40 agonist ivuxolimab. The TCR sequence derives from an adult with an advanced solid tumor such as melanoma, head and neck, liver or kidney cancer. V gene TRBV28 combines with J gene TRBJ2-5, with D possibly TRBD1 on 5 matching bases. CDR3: CASSSLGALQETQYF. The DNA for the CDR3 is TGTGCCAGCAGTTCTCTAGGGGCGCTACAAGAGACCCAGTACTTC.